These 8 T cell receptor beta chains were all obtained from the same sample, sequenced in a study of cytomegalovirus exposure and HLA in healthy donors. In the PCR, 60 Vbeta and 13 Jbeta primers were used. Clones were sequenced by immunoSEQ multiplex PCR, and TCRdb holds only the in-frame ones, with some missing. The sample shows tens of thousands of clones, around 75% of them seen only once. Material: PBMCs. These receptor sequences come from a man aged 45 to 65 in good health and CMV-seropositive.

This rearrangement joins TRBV27 to TRBJ1-6; 9 nucleotides line up with TRBD1. After removal of 6 bases from V and 8 bases from J, the junction contained 11 bases not matched to a gene. The CDR3 loop spans 16 amino acids. CDR1 and CDR2 (germline): MNHEY, SMNVEV (reference sequence). As DNA, the CDR3 is TGTGCCAGCAGCCACAGGGGGCGACAGATTTATTCACCCCTCCACTTT. Translating it yields CASSHRGRQIYSPLHF.

Only one count was recorded for this clone. The V gene is TRBV7-9, the J gene TRBJ2-2, with 7 nucleotides matching TRBD2. V shed 3 bases, J shed 2 bases, and the junction held 12 bases outside the gene matches. Germline V CDR1 and CDR2: SEHNR, FQNEAQ (reference sequence). CDR3 length: 18 residues. CDR3: CASSFPYGAGRNTGELFF. The CDR3 nucleotides read TGTGCCAGCAGCTTTCCCTATGGAGCGGGACGTAACACCGGGGAGCTGTTTTTT. The full variable domain, its missing parts supplied by reference TRBV7-9 and TRBJ2-2, is DTGVSQNPRHKITKRGQNVTFRCDPISEHNRLYWYRQTLGQGPEFLTYFQNEAQLEKSRLLSDRFSAERPKGSFSTLEIQRTEQGDSAMYLCASSFPYGAGRNTGELFFGEGSRLTVL.

The V and J genes are TRBV5-4 and TRBJ2-1; 10 nucleotides line up with TRBD2. J gave up 2 bases and V 2 bases, and 7 bases lay outside the gene matches. The CDR3 is 17 residues long. The germline CDR1 and CDR2 sequences are SGHNT and YYREEE (reference sequence). For the CDR3, the DNA is TGTGCCAGCAGCTTATTGGGACTAGCGATCACCTACAATGAGCAGTTCTTC. As protein: CASSLLGLAITYNEQFF.

This clone was seen a handful of times. J is TRBJ2-2 and V is TRBV6-6; perhaps TRBD2 as D (5 bases). This CDR3 comprises 13 residues. Germline loops: CDR1 MNHNY, CDR2 SVGAGI (reference sequence). Deletions cut 6 bases from V and 6 bases from J, with 11 bases between. This CDR3 is CASSLVGAGELFF. The CDR3 region has the DNA TGTGCCAGCAGCCTGGTGGGAGCCGGGGAGCTGTTTTTT.

The chain employs TRBV7-2 and TRBJ2-5, with 9 nucleotides matching TRBD1. The J call is doubtful: the DNA matches TRBJ2-7 better. The CDR3 is made up of 14 amino acids. CDR1 and CDR2 (germline): SGHTA, FQGNSA. CDR3 amino acids: CASSPGQGPYEQYF. CDR3 sequence (DNA): TGTGCCAGCAGCCCGGGACAGGGCCCCTACGAGCAGTACTTC.

The rearrangement joins TRBV6-5 to TRBJ1-6, with 8 bases matching TRBD1. Per germline, CDR1 MNHEY and CDR2 SVGAGI. Germline trimming cut 10 bases from V and 3 bases from J; bases unmatched to any gene: 5. The CDR3 spans 14 residues. Written as DNA, the CDR3 is TGTGCCACGGAACAGGGGGACTATAATTCACCCCTCCACTTT. It yields the protein CATEQGDYNSPLHF.

In its sample, this clone was seen a few times. This chain links TRBV30 with TRBJ2-7; 8 bases are a match to TRBD2. The CDR3 runs 14 residues. Germline CDR1 is GTSNPN and CDR2 is SVGIG (reference sequence). With 1 base clipped from V and 5 bases from J, the junction kept 7 bases outside the gene matches. CDR3 residues: CAWSAGAGVHEQYF. For the CDR3, the DNA is TGTGCCTGGAGTGCGGGAGCGGGGGTACACGAGCAGTACTTC. The variable domain in full, completed from reference TRBV30 and TRBJ2-7, reads SQTIHQWPATLVQPVGSPLSLECTVEGTSNPNLYWYRQAAGRGLQLLFYSVGIGQISSEVPQNLSASRPQDRQFILSSKKLLLSDSGFYLCAWSAGAGVHEQYFGPGTRLTVT.

As regards this clone: A much bigger clone sits one base away, suggesting this may be a read error. The chain recombines TRBV9 with TRBJ2-7; perhaps TRBD1 as D (6 bases). This CDR3 contains 15 residues. CDR1 SGDLS and CDR2 YYNGEE come from the germline V gene. Here the CDR3 reads CYSSSQGPSSYEQCF. CDR3 coding DNA: TGTTACAGCAGCTCCCAGGGGCCCAGCTCCTACGAGCAGTGCTTC.